This T cell receptor beta chain originates from a study of T-cell reconstitution after alpha-beta-depleted transplantation in children (dated by TCRdb to the mid-2010s). With regard to the full study: Using TCR repertoire profiling, the study quantitatively followed how T-cell immune reconstitution unfolded in children after TCRalphabeta/CD19-depleted allogeneic hematopoietic cell transplantation. The full study reports these points: In some patients, the high TCRbeta diversity seen at day 60 was put down to recipient T cells and intrathymic progenitors that had survived conditioning. Hyperexpanded clone frequencies declined over subsequent months; after one year, T-cell counts and TCRbeta diversity were mostly attributed to newly produced T cells. About two months after transplant, the apparently early recovery of alphabetaT-cell counts reportedly depended on just several hundred clones that had expanded rapidly and came from non-depleted graft cells.

This clonotype was observed a handful of times. What this receptor recognizes is not known. Base qualities are not recorded, but no much larger clone differs from it by a single base. Library method: PCR. Sequenced using an Illumina HiSeq 2500. Molecular barcoding was employed in the preparation of TCR libraries, with unique molecular identifiers being used to normalize TCRbeta repertoire quantification. Using fastp at Q25 and MiXCR, TCRdb reprocessed the public reads and kept productive beta chains. Rows merge per CDR3 protein into single entries with the most common DNA and genes. Within this sample are fewer than 550,000 distinct CDR3 sequences, with about 17% of them counted one time only. Of the sample, around 30% is held by the ten largest clones. This sample's treatment or condition label indicates: allogeneic hematopoietic cell transplantation with graft depleted of TCRalphabeta T cells and CD19 B cells. TCRalphabeta/CD19-depleted allogeneic hematopoietic cell grafts were given to the transplant recipients, all of whom were children.

This clonotype originated in a boy under three years old who had a stem cell transplant for Wiskott-Aldrich syndrome, so the T cells may come from the graft donor. The input for sequencing was PBMCs, mostly from graft donor cells, taken 360 days after TCRalphabeta/CD19-depleted stem cell transplant.

The CDR3 is CASSLALGGSGLASYNEQFF. The nucleotides read TGTGCCAGCAGCTTAGCACTTGGGGGGTCGGGACTAGCATCCTACAATGAGCAGTTCTTC. This sequence uses TRBV13 and TRBJ2-1; 9 junctional bases match TRBD2. Taken from cysteine to phenylalanine, the CDR3 has 20 residues. Only the CDR3 DNA stays, 60 bases, in frame from base 1. The germline V gene (reference sequence) specifies PRHDT as CDR1 and FYEKMQ as CDR2. Clipping removes 1 base from V and 1 base from J, with 14 as the unmatched junction base count.